This T cell receptor beta chain was captured in a study of blood T cell repertoires in COVID-19. The CDR3 is 15 residues long. Germline V CDR1 and CDR2: LGHNA, YNFKEQ. Trimming took 2 bases from V and 7 from J; bases not matched to a gene: 7. Libraries were prepared by immunoSEQ multiplex PCR; TCRdb keeps only in-frame clonotypes and omits some of them. Of 250,000 to 400,000 clones listed, about 92% are singletons. The participants were between about 18 and 89 years old and came from under 25 US areas. Two negative PCRs, clearance, or symptom resolution characterized the recovered Cohort 3 donors. The TCR sequence derives from a man between 60 and 70 years old who had recovered from COVID-19. The V and J genes are TRBV4-2 and TRBJ2-1; 8 bases match TRBD2. Specimen: PBMCs or T cells enriched from blood (not recorded which). The CDR3 bases are TGTGCCAGCAGCCAAACCGGGACTAGTAATAATGAGCAGTTCTTC. Its protein product is CASSQTGTSNNEQFF.